This T cell receptor beta chain comes out of a study of beta chain features in type 1 diabetes. Expressed TCRB transcripts were sequenced because the isolated RNA had all been reverse transcribed beforehand. Average reads for naive, central memory and regulatory T cell samples were about 3.6 million. The protocol was immunoSEQ multiplex PCR, while the TCRdb copy is restricted to in-frame clones and leaves out a portion. The top ten clones hold 0.044% of a sample with around 340,000 clones, around a fifth of them seen once. Findings of the study overall: More deletions and fewer insertions at VDJ junctions were found in patients with type 1 diabetes. Shorter TCRB CDR3s, moderately but significantly so, marked every one of the four CD4+ subsets in Type 1 diabetes patients. Naive, central memory and Treg TCRB repertoires seemed to resemble each other more closely in patients than they did in healthy donors.

To note about this clone: Antigen specificity is unknown.

The CDR3 has 13 residues. V was shortened by 8 bases and J by 8 bases, with 18 bases between the two germline ends. CDR1 and CDR2 (germline): MNHNY, SVGAGI (reference sequence). This chain uses TRBV6-6 with TRBJ2-5; D not resolved. What was sequenced was naive CD4+ T cells from blood. The clonotype comes from a woman aged 18-29 years in good health. CDR3 in DNA: TGTGCCAGCGGCGGTTTTTCTGCTCGAACCCAGTACTTC. Translating gives CASGGFSARTQYF.